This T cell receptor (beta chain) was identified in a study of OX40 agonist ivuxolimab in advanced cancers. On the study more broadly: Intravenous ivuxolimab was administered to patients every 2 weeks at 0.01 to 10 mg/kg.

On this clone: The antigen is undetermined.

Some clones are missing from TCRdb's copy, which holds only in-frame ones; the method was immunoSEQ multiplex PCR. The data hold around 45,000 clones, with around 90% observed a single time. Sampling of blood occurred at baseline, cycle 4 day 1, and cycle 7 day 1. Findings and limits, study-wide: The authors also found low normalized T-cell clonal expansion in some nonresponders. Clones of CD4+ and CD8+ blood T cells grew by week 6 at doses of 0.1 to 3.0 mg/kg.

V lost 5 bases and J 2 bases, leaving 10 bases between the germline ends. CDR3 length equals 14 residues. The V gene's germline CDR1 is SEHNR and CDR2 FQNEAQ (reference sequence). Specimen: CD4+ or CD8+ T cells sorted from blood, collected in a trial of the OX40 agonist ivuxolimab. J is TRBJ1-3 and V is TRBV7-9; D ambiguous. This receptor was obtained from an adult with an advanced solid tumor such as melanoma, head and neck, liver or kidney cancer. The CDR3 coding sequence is TGTGCCAGCAGCGGTCCGCGGACTGGAAACACCATATATTTT. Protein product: CASSGPRTGNTIYF.